The 26 T cell receptor beta chains given below trace back to one sample, sequenced in a study of blood T cell repertoires in COVID-19. Assay used: immunoSEQ multiplex PCR; TCRdb lists only in-frame clones, some missing. The table records 300,000 to 350,000 clones, 75% to 90% of them present only once. The sequenced sample was PBMCs or T cells enriched from blood (not recorded which). These receptor sequences come from a man aged 25-40 years who had recovered from COVID-19.

The chain couples TRBV6-2 or TRBV6-3 to TRBJ2-5; 15 nucleotides line up with TRBD2. Germline V gene sequence: CDR1 MNHEY, CDR2 SVGEGT. The CDR3 is 18 residues long. V trimming: 6 bases; J trimming: 5 bases; junction bases outside the gene matches: 13. Here the CDR3 reads CASSPGLAGGRVRETQYF. CDR3 nucleotide sequence: TGTGCCAGCAGCCCTGGACTAGCGGGGGGGCGAGTTCGGGAGACCCAGTACTTC.

This clone was seen a handful of times. The gene calls are TRBV4-2 and TRBJ1-2; the D gene is possibly TRBD1 (5 bases). Germline V CDR1 and CDR2: LGHNA, YNFKEQ. Trimming left V 1 base short and J 7 bases short, with 19 bases between. The CDR3 consists of 16 residues. CDR3 residues: CASSQVPGEGGFGYTF. In DNA form, the CDR3 reads TGTGCCAGCAGCCAAGTCCCGGGGGAAGGAGGATTTGGCTACACCTTC.

This clone has only one observation. The V gene is TRBV14, the J gene TRBJ1-1, with 7 bases fitting TRBD1. Germline CDR1 reads SGHDN; CDR2 reads FVKESK. V shed 3 bases and J 0 bases; nucleotides not matched to a gene: 10. The CDR3 is made up of 17 amino acids. CDR3 DNA sequence: TGTGCCAGCAGCCAGCAGGGGGTGGTGGGAATGAACACTGAAGCTTTCTTT. It encodes CASSQQGVVGMNTEAFF.

In its sample, this clone was seen a few times. V gene TRBV10-3 combines with J gene TRBJ1-3, with 7 bases identical to TRBD1. Germline V gives CDR1 ENHRY, CDR2 SYGVKD. V lost 6 bases, J lost 4 bases, and 3 bases stayed unmatched. This CDR3 spans 13 amino acids. The CDR3 spells CAIRGQFGNTIYF. The CDR3 DNA follows: TGTGCCATCAGGGGACAGTTCGGAAACACCATATATTTT.

The V call is TRBV7-9, the J call TRBJ1-1, with D possibly TRBD1 on 5 matching bases. CDR3 size: 12 residues. The germline CDR1 and CDR2 sequences are SEHNR and FQNEAQ (reference sequence). V lost 5 bases and J lost 5, with 9 bases in between. CDR3 in DNA: TGTGCCAGCAGCGCGCGGACAACTGAAGCTTTCTTT. Translated: CASSARTTEAFF.

J is TRBJ2-1 and V is TRBV11-1, with D tentatively TRBD1 (6 bases). CDR1 and CDR2 from the germline V gene are SGHAT and FQDESV (reference sequence). The ends were cut back, 6 bases at V and 6 bases at J, with 18 bases in the middle. The CDR3 loop spans 15 amino acids. For the CDR3, the DNA is TGTGCCAGCAGACAAACAGGGTGGGGTTCCAATGAGCAGTTCTTC. Protein: CASRQTGWGSNEQFF.

In this sample, this clone turned up once. CDR3 coding DNA: TGCGCCAGCAGCCAAGATCTGGGACAGGGTACTGAAGCTTTCTTT. It encodes CASSQDLGQGTEAFF. This chain joins TRBV4-3 and TRBJ1-1; 9 positions agree with TRBD1. CDR1 LGHNA and CDR2 YSLEER come from the germline V gene. The CDR3 loop spans 15 amino acids. After removal of 0 bases from V and 5 bases from J, the junction contained 4 bases not matched to a gene.

About this clone: Other DNA sequences from this sample encode an identical CDR3 as well. V usage is TRBV30 and J usage is TRBJ1-1; D is unclear. This CDR3 contains 10 residues. Germline loops: CDR1 GTSNPN, CDR2 SVGIG (reference sequence). V was shortened by 4 bases and J by 7 bases, with 7 bases between the two germline ends. The DNA of the CDR3 is TGTGCCTGGATGCGGGTTGAAGCTTTCTTT. This gives the protein CAWMRVEAFF.

J is TRBJ1-2 and V is TRBV3-1 (or the pseudogene TRBV3-2); D is unclear. V lost 0 bases to trimming and J lost 2 bases, with 16 bases between them. This CDR3 region has 17 residues. Germline lookup yields CDR1 LGHDT and CDR2 YNNKEL (reference sequence). The CDR3 region has the DNA TGTGCCAGCAGCCAAGATTCCTGGGCGCCGAAAAACTATGGCTACACCTTC. Protein product: CASSQDSWAPKNYGYTF.

The V call is TRBV19, the J call TRBJ2-2; 8 nucleotides match TRBD2. From germline, CDR1 is LNHDA and CDR2 SQIVND (reference sequence). J gave up 4 bases and V 1 base, and 2 bases lay outside the gene matches. CDR3 length equals 15 residues. The CDR3 is CASSIAGLATGELFF. Written as DNA, the CDR3 is TGTGCCAGTAGTATAGCAGGACTAGCCACCGGGGAGCTGTTTTTT.

This clone appeared a few times. V and J are TRBV18 and TRBJ1-4; D is unresolved. The CDR3 is made up of 16 amino acids. Germline CDR1 is KGHSH and CDR2 is LQKENI. Between the trimmed V and J ends, which lost 1 base and 5 bases, there was a span of 14 bases. CDR3 sequence: CASSPQSRSENEKLFF. The CDR3 coding sequence is TGTGCCAGCTCACCACAGTCTCGGAGCGAGAATGAAAAACTGTTTTTT.

J is TRBJ1-4 and V is TRBV7-8; a weak D match, TRBD1 (5 bases). V lost 4 bases and J 0 bases, leaving 15 bases between the germline ends. The CDR3 has 17 amino acids. Germline V CDR1 and CDR2: SGHVS, FQNEAQ. The CDR3 nucleotides are TGTGCCAGCAGCTCTAGGGCACAGGTTACAACTAATGAAAAACTGTTTTTT. Its translation: CASSSRAQVTTNEKLFF.

There are a few counts of this clone. The V and J genes are TRBV5-4 and TRBJ1-6; 8 nucleotides agree with TRBD1. V shed 4 bases, J shed 11 bases, and the junction held 11 bases outside the gene matches. Germline assignment: CDR1 SGHNT and CDR2 YYREEE (reference sequence). The CDR3 consists of 15 residues. The CDR3: CASSTRQGSPPPLHF. CDR3 nucleotide sequence: TGTGCCAGCAGCACTCGACAGGGGAGCCCCCCACCCCTCCACTTT.

This clone was counted between two and nine times. The chain couples TRBV4-2 to TRBJ1-3; 11 bases match TRBD1. This CDR3 comprises 18 residues. V shed 2 bases, J shed 0 bases, and the junction held 6 bases outside the gene matches. The germline gives CDR1 LGHNA, CDR2 YNFKEQ. The CDR3 nucleotides read TGTGCCAGCAGCCAACAATGGACAGGGGGCTCCTCTGGAAACACCATATATTTT. Protein: CASSQQWTGGSSGNTIYF.

This clone was counted a few times. The chain combines TRBV10-2 with TRBJ1-6; the match to TRBD1 covers 11 bases. Looked up from germline, CDR1 is WSHSY and CDR2 is SAAADI. The V gene end was trimmed by 7 bases and the J gene end by 7 bases; junction bases not matched to a gene: 3. The CDR3 covers 14 residues. In nucleotides, the CDR3 is TGCGCCAGCAAAGGACAGGGGGCAAATTCACCCCTCCACTTT. This codes for CASKGQGANSPLHF.

This rearrangement joins TRBV5-4 to TRBJ1-2, with 10 bases lining up with TRBD1. CDR3 length: 14 residues. From germline, CDR1 is SGHNT and CDR2 YYREEE (reference sequence). V trimming: 3 bases; J trimming: 8 bases; junction bases outside the gene matches: 7. The CDR3: CASSWETGGGGYTF. The CDR3 DNA is TGTGCCAGCAGCTGGGAGACAGGGGGCGGCGGCTACACCTTC. The complete variable domain, with remaining parts taken from reference TRBV5-4 and TRBJ1-2, reads ETGVTQSPTHLIKTRGQQVTLRCSSQSGHNTVSWYQQALGQGPQFIFQYYREEENGRGNFPPRFSGLQFPNYSSELNVNALELDDSALYLCASSWETGGGGYTFGSGTRLTVV.

The V gene is TRBV24-1, the J gene TRBJ2-1; TRBD1 matches 9 bases. This CDR3 has 14 amino acids. Germline V gives CDR1 KGHDR, CDR2 SFDVKD. The junction had 2 bases not matched to a gene; V was cut back by 1 base and J by 8 bases. The CDR3 is CATSDFDRGDEQFF. The DNA of the CDR3 is TGTGCCACCAGTGATTTTGACAGGGGGGATGAGCAGTTCTTC.

This clone was picked up a small number of times. V gene TRBV9 combines with J gene TRBJ2-2, with 13 bases that match TRBD2. Germline V gene data show CDR1 as SGDLS and CDR2 as YYNGEE. The CDR3 sequence is 17 residues long. Trimming took 2 bases from V and 6 from J; bases not matched to a gene: 7. In nucleotides, the CDR3 is TGTGCCAGCAGCGTCACTAGCGGGGGGGCCTTTGCCGGGGAGCTGTTTTTT. Its translation: CASSVTSGGAFAGELFF.

V is TRBV11-1 and J is TRBJ1-1; D is possibly TRBD1 (6 bases). CDR1 and CDR2 from the germline V gene are SGHAT and FQDESV (reference sequence). The CDR3 consists of 12 residues. With 6 bases removed from V and 11 bases from J, the gap between germline ends came to 16 bases. CDR3 region: CASREYRARAFF. Here the CDR3 DNA reads TGTGCCAGCAGGGAATACAGGGCCAGGGCTTTCTTT. Complete variable domain (other parts from reference TRBV11-1 and TRBJ1-1): EAEVAQSPRYKITEKSQAVAFWCDPISGHATLYWYRQILGQGPELLVQFQDESVVDDSQLPKDRFSAERLKGVDSTLKIQPAELGDSAMYLCASREYRARAFFGQGTRLTVV.

V usage is TRBV2 and J usage is TRBJ2-7; 10 bases agree with TRBD2. The V gene end was trimmed by 7 bases and the J gene end by 5 bases; junction bases not matched to a gene: 8. The length of the CDR3 is 14 residues. Looked up from germline, CDR1 is SNHLY and CDR2 is FYNNEI. The CDR3 DNA sequence: TGTGCCAGCACCAGACAGGGGACTAGCGACGAGCAGTACTTC. This gives the protein CASTRQGTSDEQYF.

The count of this clone is one. The chain joins TRBV14 to TRBJ1-6, with D maybe TRBD1 (6 bases). Trimming removed 4 bases at V and 4 bases at J, with 11 bases between. Looked up from germline, CDR1 is SGHDN and CDR2 is FVKESK. This CDR3 contains 15 residues. In nucleotides, the CDR3 is TGTGCCAGCAGCCTAACAGGGATTTATAATTCACCCCTCCACTTT. Translating gives CASSLTGIYNSPLHF.

The chain couples TRBV30 to TRBJ1-2; no clear D. V was pared by 1 base and J by 7 bases, with 16 bases between. This CDR3 region has 14 residues. Germline CDR1 GTSNPN, CDR2 SVGIG (reference sequence). The CDR3 is CAWSAAGGYSGYTF. CDR3 DNA sequence: TGTGCCTGGAGTGCAGCAGGAGGTTACAGTGGCTACACCTTC. The complete variable domain, with remaining parts taken from reference TRBV30 and TRBJ1-2, reads SQTIHQWPATLVQPVGSPLSLECTVEGTSNPNLYWYRQAAGRGLQLLFYSVGIGQISSEVPQNLSASRPQDRQFILSSKKLLLSDSGFYLCAWSAAGGYSGYTFGSGTRLTVV.

The chain employs TRBV5-1 and TRBJ1-3; tentatively, D is TRBD1 (6 bases). The CDR3 loop spans 16 amino acids. Germline lookup yields CDR1 SGHRS and CDR2 YFSETQ. The V end lost 5 bases, the J end lost 4 bases, and 19 bases lay between the germline ends. Written as DNA, the CDR3 is TGCGCCAGCAGAGAGACCACAGGGCTAAGAGGAAACACCATATATTTT. Translated: CASRETTGLRGNTIYF.

The V and J genes are TRBV4-2 and TRBJ2-3; 12 bases are a match to TRBD2. Germline V lookup: CDR1 LGHNA, CDR2 YNFKEQ. The trim removed 4 bases at V and 1 base at J, leaving 6 bases unmatched. The CDR3 totals 17 residues. DNA for the CDR3: TGTGCCAGCAGCCCGGGACTAGCGGGCCCTGGCACAGATACGCAGTATTTT. Translation gives CASSPGLAGPGTDTQYF.

The chain couples TRBV19 to TRBJ1-2; D is possibly TRBD1 (6 bases). CDR1 and CDR2 from the germline V gene are LNHDA and SQIVND (reference sequence). The length of the CDR3 is 18 residues. The germline V and J ends were trimmed by 0 bases and 7 bases, with 24 bases remaining between them. The DNA of the CDR3 is TGTGCCAGTAGTATAGAAGGTTTAGGGGGTCTGGTATCTCGTGGCTACACCTTC. Its protein product is CASSIEGLGGLVSRGYTF.

The chain employs TRBV29-1 and TRBJ1-5, with D hard to call. The CDR3 length is 13 residues. The V end was cut by 7 bases, the J end by 4 bases, with 14 bases between. Germline V gives CDR1 SQVTM, CDR2 ANQGSEA. The CDR3 nucleotides read TGCAGCGCCGGGGATGGCGGTAATCAGCCCCAGCATTTT. This codes for CSAGDGGNQPQHF.